This TCR beta chain was sequenced for a study of cytomegalovirus exposure and HLA in healthy donors (dated by TCRdb to 2015 to 2018). About the full investigation: In an earlier analysis of 550 to 750 of the donors, around 300 Gb of sequence data and some 100 million unique TCR beta sequences from 150 million to 200 million T cells were reported. Donor age, sex, ethnicity and CMV serostatus were collected together with the repertoire data. Because of strong linkage in the cohort, roughly five DR-DQ haplotypes were treated as single units for association and clustering. HLA typing included class I and class II loci at four-digit resolution. A later analysis re-analyzed previously published TCR beta repertoires from roughly 600 donors and added high-resolution HLA genotyping to study TCR occurrence patterns. Rather than using new phenotypic data, the later analysis identified candidate immune exposures from TCR beta sequences and from how often those sequences occurred across donors. Roughly 300 gigabases of sequencing data and around 85 million unique TCR sequences made up an early release that covered around 640 HLA-typed donors. Along with the roughly 700-subject first cohort, a separate validation cohort of over a hundred different subjects was used. Genome-wide SNP genotypes for about 65% of the 666 donors were used in a later genetic analysis, which treated that subset as a discovery cohort. To predict cytomegalovirus infection status, the study brought together high-throughput TCR immunosequencing, statistical association of individual TCRs with disease status, and machine learning. Every discovery cohort repertoire had been produced on one sequencing platform. Among some 410 genotyped donors of the cohort, an average of approximately 250,000 unique TCR beta nucleotide sequences were sequenced per donor, around 20% of them non-productive. The study used immunosequencing to profile the T cell repertoires of around 600 subjects and linked those repertoires to cytomegalovirus serostatus. The number of typed donors differed by locus: roughly 629-630 for A, B, C, DRB1 and DQB1; 522 for DQA1; approximately 600 for DPA1; and around 470 for DPB1. The study was designed to test whether signatures of past pathogen exposure could be identified by cataloging public T cell receptors. An earlier analysis of several hundred of the donors used high-throughput TCR beta sequencing to judge whether each TCR beta V gene segment behaved as functional or pseudogenic. Of the approximately 400 genotyped donors, over 70% fell in the genetic ancestry cluster associated with self-reported Caucasian donors.

Remarks on this clone: This receptor's antigen is unknown. No much larger clone is present one base from it, and per-base qualities are unavailable.

Including cysteine and phenylalanine, the CDR3 has 17 amino acids. Only the CDR3 DNA stays, 51 bases, in frame from base 1. The V end loses 3 bases and the J end loses 0 bases, and a stretch of 16 bases separates them. The germline V gene encodes CDR1 SGHTA and CDR2 FQGNSA. Receptors were amplified or captured by the immunoSEQ multiplex PCR assay. The multiplex PCR relied on a mix of 60 forward primers for TCR Vbeta segments and 13 reverse primers for TCR Jbeta segments. Amplification of the CDR3 region of rearranged TCR beta genes was performed with a multiplex PCR assay on genomic DNA. The amplified TCR beta libraries were sequenced on the Illumina HiSeq System as 87-base-pair reads. Concerning the study's data processing: In a later analysis, tens of millions of unique TCR beta chains were counted across the roughly 700 repertoires, and roughly 11 million of these chains were shared by at least two donors. To remove PCR and sequencing errors, raw reads were error-corrected and collapsed into unique sequences using a nearest-neighbor algorithm that merged closely related sequences. To assign V, D and J gene segments, CDR3 sequences were aligned to IMGT reference sequences. Each retained sequence needed at least a six-nucleotide match to both a V gene segment and a J gene segment. A rearrangement counted as productive if the CDR3 had no stop codons and remained in frame with V and J, and every other rearrangement counted as non-productive. Following IMGT convention, CDR3 was defined as the stretch from the second conserved V-encoded cysteine to the conserved J-encoded phenylalanine. Sequences without an unambiguous match to a single V gene segment were excluded from the earlier analysis of 450 to 750 of the donors. In an earlier analysis of approximately 560 of the donors, a V segment was called functional when productive rearrangements were above 56.7%, and segregating when the standard deviation between donors exceeded 5%. A statistical classification framework was built to diagnose cytomegalovirus status from the catalog of TCR beta chain sequences. In a later analysis, V and J genes were assigned by comparing TCR nucleotide sequences against IMGT/GENE-DB human TR gene sequences. The TCRdist pipeline was used in a later analysis to assign CDR3 sequences and most-parsimonious VDJ recombination scenarios. In a later analysis, each TCR beta chain was defined by its CDR3 amino acid sequence together with its V-gene family, and reads without a unique V-gene family were excluded. To address suspected cross-contamination and a sequencing artifact, a later analysis removed roughly 640 highly shared, low-generation-probability nucleotide sequences. A later analysis calculated a clonal expansion index for each public chain from normalized within-repertoire ranks of inferred template counts. Generation probabilities in a later analysis came from a VDJ recombination model fitted to out-of-frame rearrangements, and those results were checked against IGoR. A later analysis scored TCR-TCR, TCR-HLA and TCR-CMV co-occurrence with hypergeometric tests, applying a repertoire-size bias correction to TCR pairs. False discovery rates were estimated in a later analysis by permuting HLA or CMV assignments 20 times. In a later analysis, co-occurring TCRs were grouped using DBSCAN, and TCRdist sequence similarity was added for clustering within HLA-allele-positive subsets. Co-occurrence clustering excluded repertoires with fewer than 30,000 or more than 120,000 public chains, plus five with anomalous nucleotide sharing. The table comes from immuneACCESS by way of TCRdb, which keeps in-frame sequences with V and J called. Part of the clones is missing from these tables; in studies checked, under half for an unresolved V gene and the rest for unknown reasons. V, J and clone size are taken as reported in that table, and D and trimming were inferred from the DNA itself. The sample has about 200,000 clones on record, 65% to 85% of them singletons. The leading ten clones occupy 1.5% to 2% of the sample.

General conclusions and limits of the study: Linkage disequilibrium might explain the correlated functional status among segregating V segments, but an unknown experimental factor could not be ruled out. V-gene and J-gene trimming of TCR beta chains was associated with a missense DCLRE1C variant in a later genetic analysis, and the association was replicated in an independent cohort. A total of about 180 TCR beta chains were listed by the study as associated with cytomegalovirus. A further reported finding was that TCR beta sequences accurately predicted the HLA-A and HLA-B alleles for most subjects in the first cohort. CMV serostatus was the only immune exposure information available for the cohort. The cohort was sequenced for TCR beta chains only, and without alpha or paired-chain data the features that could be detected were limited. Because the 87-base-pair reads could not distinguish some IMGT-functional V segments, including TRBV6-2 and TRBV6-3, those segments were excluded. Compared with equally common non-associated chains, HLA-associated TCR beta chains in a later analysis were more clonally expanded and had lower generation probabilities. An earlier analysis of 587 of the donors showed that most TCR beta V segments appeared in productive rearrangements either about 90% or about 30% of the time, which broadly matched IMGT annotations. Cytomegalovirus status was reported to be diagnosed by the classifier with high specificity and sensitivity in both the original and validation cohorts. The authors suggested that the approach could potentially be extended to other disease states and immunological phenotypes. Strong co-occurrence of HLA alleles, especially DR and DQ, made assigning TCR associations to individual alleles difficult. Roughly uniform sequencing depth across donors was assumed in presence/absence analyses, although this assumption may not hold. A later genetic analysis reported fewer N-insertions in productive TCRs among donors in an Asian-associated ancestry cluster than the roughly 690-donor mean. Specific HLA alleles were associated with roughly 17,000 TCR beta sequences at a false discovery rate of 0.05 in a later analysis. The earlier analysis of around 600 of the donors excluded around 17 rarely observed V segments, including chromosome 9 orphons, because counts were too low. In a later analysis, TCR association rates were found to vary across HLA loci, with the most associated TCRs seen for DRB1 alleles and the fewest for HLA-C alleles. HLA typing was unavailable for some donors at each locus, so association tests used only the typed subset. A later analysis found that most CMV-associated TCR beta chains appeared HLA-restricted, with HLA associations seemingly driven largely by CMV exposure. A group of highly shared sequence variants was considered likely to be a technical artifact of the sequencing pipeline. In a later analysis, several top co-occurrence clusters were reported to appear linked to parvovirus B19, influenza, CMV and Epstein-Barr virus. Most TCR sequences were seen in very few donors, while some public TCRs were found in many individuals. In vitro tests confirmed that a few of the cytomegalovirus-associated TCR beta chains recognize cytomegalovirus antigens.

In total, 630 or so healthy bone marrow donors made up the cohort. All cohort members were sampled while nominally healthy, although unrecorded immune exposures were likely present. The donor was CMV seronegative and belonged to the group of more than 300 seronegative cohort members. Each donor provided a peripheral blood sample, and peripheral blood mononuclear cells were used for TCR beta sequencing. Genomic DNA was extracted from the blood cell samples with the Qiagen DNeasy Blood Extraction Kit. The specimen sequenced was PBMCs. The source of this sequence is a man in his late teens or twenties in good health and CMV-seronegative. The rearrangement combines TRBV7-2 with TRBJ2-3; the D segment could be TRBD1, given 6 matching bases. The sequenced DNA: TGTGCCAGCAGCTTGAACCCGGGACAAATAAGCACAGATACGCAGTATTTT. Translated, this is CASSLNPGQISTDTQYF.